This TCR beta chain emerged from a study of T cells after yellow fever vaccination. This clonotype turned up a few times. Its antigen is as yet unknown. Each CDR3 protein is one row after TCRdb ran MiXCR on the 5' RACE reads. The sample includes some 600,000 distinct CDR3 sequences, roughly 17% seen only once; the top ten take 15% to 20%. The CDR3 has 13 amino acids. Trimming shortened V by 6 bases and J by 4 bases, and 9 bases separated the two germline ends. Looked up from germline, CDR1 is MNHNY and CDR2 is SVGAGI (reference sequence). Whole-study findings and limits: Although most clonotypes did not, a small share appeared in both CD4 and CD8 compartments. Abundant clonotypes from the bulk population could get into FACS-sorted repertoires as contaminants. The secondary response was weaker but peaked faster, day 5 versus 15.

This TCR was recovered from a man between 18 and 29 years old who received the YFV17D yellow fever vaccine. This material consisted of PBMCs, taken roughly 5 days after the first yellow fever vaccination. The J gene is TRBJ2-2, the V gene TRBV6-6; perhaps TRBD2 as D (7 bases). The CDR3: CASRGGGTGELFF. CDR3 coding DNA: TGTGCCAGCAGAGGGGGGGGCACCGGGGAGCTGTTTTTT.